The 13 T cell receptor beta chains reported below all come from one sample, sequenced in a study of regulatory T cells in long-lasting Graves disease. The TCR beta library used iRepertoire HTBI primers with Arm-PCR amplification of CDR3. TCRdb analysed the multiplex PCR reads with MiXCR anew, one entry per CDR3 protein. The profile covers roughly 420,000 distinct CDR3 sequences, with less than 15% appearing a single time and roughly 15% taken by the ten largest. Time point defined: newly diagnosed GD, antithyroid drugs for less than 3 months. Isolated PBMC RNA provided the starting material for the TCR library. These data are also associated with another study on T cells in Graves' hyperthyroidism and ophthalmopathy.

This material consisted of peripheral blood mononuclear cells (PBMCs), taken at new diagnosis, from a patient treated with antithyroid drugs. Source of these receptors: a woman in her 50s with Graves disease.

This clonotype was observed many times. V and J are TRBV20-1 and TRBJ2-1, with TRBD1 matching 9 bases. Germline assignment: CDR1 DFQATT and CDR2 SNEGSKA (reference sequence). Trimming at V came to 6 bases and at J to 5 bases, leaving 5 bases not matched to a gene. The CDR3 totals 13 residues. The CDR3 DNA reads TGCAGTGCGACCGGGACAGGGAACAATGAGCAGTTCTTC. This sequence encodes CSATGTGNNEQFF.

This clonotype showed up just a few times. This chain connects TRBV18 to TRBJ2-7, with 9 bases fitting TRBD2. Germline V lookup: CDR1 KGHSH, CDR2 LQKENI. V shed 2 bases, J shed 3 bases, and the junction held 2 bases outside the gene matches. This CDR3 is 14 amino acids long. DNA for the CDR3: TGTGCCAGCTCACCAATGACTAGCGGCTACGAGCAGTACTTC. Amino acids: CASSPMTSGYEQYF.

CDR3: CASTRDGSGANVLTF. In DNA form, the CDR3 reads TGCGCCAGTACCCGGGATGGGTCTGGGGCCAACGTCCTGACTTTC. The rearrangement joins TRBV5-1 to TRBJ2-6, with D maybe TRBD2 (5 bases). The V gene lost 8 bases and the J gene lost 1 base, with 13 bases spanning the gap. CDR3 size: 15 residues. Germline CDR1 is SGHRS and CDR2 is YFSETQ.

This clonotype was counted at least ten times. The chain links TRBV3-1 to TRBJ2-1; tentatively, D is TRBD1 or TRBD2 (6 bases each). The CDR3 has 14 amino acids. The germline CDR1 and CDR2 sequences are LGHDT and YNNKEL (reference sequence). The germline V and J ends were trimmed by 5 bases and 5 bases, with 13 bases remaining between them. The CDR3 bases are TGTGCCAGCAGCGGGGGGACAAGCGACAATGAGCAGTTCTTC. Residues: CASSGGTSDNEQFF.

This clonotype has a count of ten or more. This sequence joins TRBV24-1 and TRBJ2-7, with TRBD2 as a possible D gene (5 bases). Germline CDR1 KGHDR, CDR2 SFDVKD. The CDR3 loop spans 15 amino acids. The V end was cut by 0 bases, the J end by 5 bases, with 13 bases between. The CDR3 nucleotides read TGTGCCACCAGTGATTTGGAGGGTTTACCCGACGAGCAGTACTTC. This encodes CATSDLEGLPDEQYF.

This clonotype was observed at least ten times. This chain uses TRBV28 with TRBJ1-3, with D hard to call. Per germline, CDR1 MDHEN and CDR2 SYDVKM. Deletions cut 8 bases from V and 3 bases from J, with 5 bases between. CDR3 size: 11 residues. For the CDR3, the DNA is TGTGCCAGCGTCGGTGGAAACACCATATATTTT. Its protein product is CASVGGNTIYF. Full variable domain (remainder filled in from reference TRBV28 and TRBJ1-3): DVKVTQSSRYLVKRTGEKVFLECVQDMDHENMFWYRQDPGLGLRLIYFSYDVKMKEKGDIPEGYSVSREKKERFSLILESASTNQTSMYLCASVGGNTIYFGEGSWLTVV.

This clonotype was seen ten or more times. The CDR3 is CASSEQPYNEQFF. As DNA, the CDR3 is TGTGCCAGCAGCGAACAGCCCTACAATGAGCAGTTCTTC. The chain recombines TRBV11-2 with TRBJ2-1; D remains ambiguous. V gave up 5 bases and J gave up 2 bases, with 7 bases separating them. CDR3 length: 13 amino acids. Germline V lookup: CDR1 SGHAT, CDR2 FQNNGV.

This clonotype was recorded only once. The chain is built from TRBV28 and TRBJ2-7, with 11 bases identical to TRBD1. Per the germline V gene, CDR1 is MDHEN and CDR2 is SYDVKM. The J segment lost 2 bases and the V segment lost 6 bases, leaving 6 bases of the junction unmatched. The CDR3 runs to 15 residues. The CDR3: CASRWTGGGAYEQYF. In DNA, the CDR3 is TGTGCCAGCAGGTGGACAGGGGGCGGCGCCTACGAGCAGTACTTC.

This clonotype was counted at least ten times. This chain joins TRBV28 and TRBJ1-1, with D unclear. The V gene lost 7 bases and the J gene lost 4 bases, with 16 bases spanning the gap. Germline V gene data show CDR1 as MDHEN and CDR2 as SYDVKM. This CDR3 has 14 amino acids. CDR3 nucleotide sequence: TGTGCCAGCACCTTGAGTGGGGAGGGCACTGAAGCTTTCTTT. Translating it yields CASTLSGEGTEAFF. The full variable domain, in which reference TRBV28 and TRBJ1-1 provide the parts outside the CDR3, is DVKVTQSSRYLVKRTGEKVFLECVQDMDHENMFWYRQDPGLGLRLIYFSYDVKMKEKGDIPEGYSVSREKKERFSLILESASTNQTSMYLCASTLSGEGTEAFFGQGTRLTVV.

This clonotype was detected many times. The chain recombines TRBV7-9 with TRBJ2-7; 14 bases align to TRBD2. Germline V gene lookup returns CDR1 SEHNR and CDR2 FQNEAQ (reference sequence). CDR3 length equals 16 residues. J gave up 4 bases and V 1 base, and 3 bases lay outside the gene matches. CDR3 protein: CASSLEGTSGRYEQYF. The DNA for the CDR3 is TGTGCCAGCAGCTTAGAAGGGACTAGCGGGAGATACGAGCAGTACTTC.

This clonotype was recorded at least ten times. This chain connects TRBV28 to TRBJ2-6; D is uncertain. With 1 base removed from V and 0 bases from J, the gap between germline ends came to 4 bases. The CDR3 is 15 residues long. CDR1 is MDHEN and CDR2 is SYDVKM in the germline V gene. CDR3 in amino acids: CASSLLRSGANVLTF. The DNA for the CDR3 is TGTGCCAGCAGTTTATTGCGCTCTGGGGCCAACGTCCTGACTTTC.

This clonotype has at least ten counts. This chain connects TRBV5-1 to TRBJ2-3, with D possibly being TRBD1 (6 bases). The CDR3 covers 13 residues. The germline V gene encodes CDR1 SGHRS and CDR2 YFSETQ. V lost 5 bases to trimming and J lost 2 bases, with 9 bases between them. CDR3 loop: CASRRTDTDTQYF. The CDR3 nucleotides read TGCGCCAGCAGACGGACAGACACAGATACGCAGTATTTT. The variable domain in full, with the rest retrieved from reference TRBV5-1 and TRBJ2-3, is KAGVTQTPRYLIKTRGQQVTLSCSPISGHRSVSWYQQTPGQGLQFLFEYFSETQRNKGNFPGRFSGRQFSNSRSEMNVSTLELGDSALYLCASRRTDTDTQYFGPGTRLTVL.

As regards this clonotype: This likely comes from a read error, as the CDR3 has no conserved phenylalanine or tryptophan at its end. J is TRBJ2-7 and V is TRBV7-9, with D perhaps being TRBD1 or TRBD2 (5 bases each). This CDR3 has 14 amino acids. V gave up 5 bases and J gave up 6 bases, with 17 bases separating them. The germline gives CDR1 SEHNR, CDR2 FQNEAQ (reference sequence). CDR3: CASSLGRSLGEQYS. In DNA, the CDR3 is TGTGCCAGCAGCCTGGGACGATCCTTGGGCGAGCAGTACTCC.